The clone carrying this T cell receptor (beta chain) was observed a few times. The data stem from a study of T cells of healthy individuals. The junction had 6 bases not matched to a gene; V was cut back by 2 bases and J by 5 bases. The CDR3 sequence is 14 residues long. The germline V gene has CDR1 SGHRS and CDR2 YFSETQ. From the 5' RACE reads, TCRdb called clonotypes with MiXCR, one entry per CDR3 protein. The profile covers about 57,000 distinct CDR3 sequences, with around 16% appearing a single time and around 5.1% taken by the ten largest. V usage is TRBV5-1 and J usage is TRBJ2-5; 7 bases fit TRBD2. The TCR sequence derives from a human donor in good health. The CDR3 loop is CASSFAGDTETQYF. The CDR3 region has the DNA TGCGCCAGCAGCTTTGCGGGAGACACGGAGACCCAGTACTTC.